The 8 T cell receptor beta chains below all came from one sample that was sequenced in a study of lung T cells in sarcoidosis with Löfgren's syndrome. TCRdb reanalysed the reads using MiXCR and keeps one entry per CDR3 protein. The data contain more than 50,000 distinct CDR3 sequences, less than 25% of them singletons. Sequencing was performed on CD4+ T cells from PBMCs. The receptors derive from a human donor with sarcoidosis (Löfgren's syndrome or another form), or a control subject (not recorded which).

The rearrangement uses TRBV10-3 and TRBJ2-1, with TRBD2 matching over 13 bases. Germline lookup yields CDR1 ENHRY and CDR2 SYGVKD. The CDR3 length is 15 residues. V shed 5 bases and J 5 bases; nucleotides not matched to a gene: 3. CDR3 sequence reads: CAISTGTSGNNEQFF. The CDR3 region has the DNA TGTGCCATCAGTACCGGGACTAGCGGGAACAATGAGCAGTTCTTC.

The CDR3, as DNA: TGTGCCAGCAGTCCCGATGGCTATGGCTACACCTTC. Translated: CASSPDGYGYTF. J is TRBJ1-2 and V is TRBV7-9; D remains ambiguous. Germline lookup yields CDR1 SEHNR and CDR2 FQNEAQ (reference sequence). V lost 6 bases and J lost 4, with 9 bases in between. This CDR3 is built from 12 residues.

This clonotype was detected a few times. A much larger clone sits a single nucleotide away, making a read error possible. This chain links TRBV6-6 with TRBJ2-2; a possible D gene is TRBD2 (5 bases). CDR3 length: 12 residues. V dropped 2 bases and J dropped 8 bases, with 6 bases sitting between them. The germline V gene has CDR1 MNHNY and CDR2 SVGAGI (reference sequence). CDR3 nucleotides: TGTGCCAGCAGTTACGAGGGAGGGGAGCTGTTTTTT. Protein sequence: CASSYEGGELFF.

As DNA, the CDR3 is TGTGCCAGCAGTGAAGCCCGAGCAATAGGCGCCGGGGAGCTGTTTTTT. Translating it yields CASSEARAIGAGELFF. The chain employs TRBV6-1 and TRBJ2-2; no firm D call. Between the trimmed V and J ends, which lost 0 bases and 6 bases, there was a span of 14 bases. The CDR3 has 16 amino acids. Germline lookup yields CDR1 MNHNS and CDR2 SASEGT.

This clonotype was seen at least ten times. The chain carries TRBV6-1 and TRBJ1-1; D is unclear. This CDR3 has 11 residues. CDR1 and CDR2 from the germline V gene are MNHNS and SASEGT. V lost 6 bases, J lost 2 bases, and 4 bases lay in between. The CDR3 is CASRSNTEAFF. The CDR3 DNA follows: TGTGCCAGCAGGTCCAACACTGAAGCTTTCTTT.

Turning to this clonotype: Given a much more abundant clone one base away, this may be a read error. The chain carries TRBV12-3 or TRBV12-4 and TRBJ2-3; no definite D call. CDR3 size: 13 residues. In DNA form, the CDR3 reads TGTGCCGGCAGCCTCTCGAGACCAGATACGCAGTATTTT. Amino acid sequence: CAGSLSRPDTQYF.

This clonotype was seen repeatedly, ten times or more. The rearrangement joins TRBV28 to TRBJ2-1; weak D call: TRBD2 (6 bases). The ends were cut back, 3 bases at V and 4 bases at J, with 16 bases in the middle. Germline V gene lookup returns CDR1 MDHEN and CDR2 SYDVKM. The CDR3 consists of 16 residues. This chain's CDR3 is CASSFGGSGRYNEQFF. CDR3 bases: TGTGCCAGCAGTTTTGGCGGTAGCGGAAGATACAATGAGCAGTTCTTC.

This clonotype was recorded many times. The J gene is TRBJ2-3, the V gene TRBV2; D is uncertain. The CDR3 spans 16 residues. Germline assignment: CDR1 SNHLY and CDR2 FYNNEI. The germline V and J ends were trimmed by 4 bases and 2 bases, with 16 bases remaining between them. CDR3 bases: TGTGCCAGCAGTGCGCTGTGGATCGGTGCCACAGATACGCAGTATTTT. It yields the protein CASSALWIGATDTQYF. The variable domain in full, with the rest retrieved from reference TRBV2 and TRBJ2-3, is EPEVTQTPSHQVTQMGQEVILRCVPISNHLYFYWYRQILGQKVEFLVSFYNNEISEKSEIFDDQFSVERPDGSNFTLKIRSTKLEDSAMYFCASSALWIGATDTQYFGPGTRLTVL.